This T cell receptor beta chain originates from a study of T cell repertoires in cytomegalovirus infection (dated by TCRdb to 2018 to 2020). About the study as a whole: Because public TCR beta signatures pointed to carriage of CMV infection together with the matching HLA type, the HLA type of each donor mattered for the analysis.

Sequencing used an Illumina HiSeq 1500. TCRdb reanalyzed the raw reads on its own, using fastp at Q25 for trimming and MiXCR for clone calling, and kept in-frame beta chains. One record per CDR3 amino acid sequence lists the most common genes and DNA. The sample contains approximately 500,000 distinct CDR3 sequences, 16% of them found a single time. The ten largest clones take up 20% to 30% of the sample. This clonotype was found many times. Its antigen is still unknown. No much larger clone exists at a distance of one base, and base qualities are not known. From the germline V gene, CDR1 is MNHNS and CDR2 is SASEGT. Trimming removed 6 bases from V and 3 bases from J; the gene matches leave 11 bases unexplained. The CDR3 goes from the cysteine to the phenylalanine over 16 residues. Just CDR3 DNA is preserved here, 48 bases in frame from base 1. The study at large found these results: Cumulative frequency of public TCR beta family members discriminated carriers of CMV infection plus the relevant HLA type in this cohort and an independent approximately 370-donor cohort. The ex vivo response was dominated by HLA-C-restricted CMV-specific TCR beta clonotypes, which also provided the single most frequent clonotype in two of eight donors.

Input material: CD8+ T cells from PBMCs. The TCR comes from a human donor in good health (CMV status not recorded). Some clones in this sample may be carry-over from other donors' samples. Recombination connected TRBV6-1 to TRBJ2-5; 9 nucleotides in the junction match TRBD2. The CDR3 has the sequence CASRRTSASRKETQYF. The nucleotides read TGTGCCAGCAGAAGGACTAGCGCGAGCCGGAAAGAGACCCAGTACTTC.